The rows below give T cell receptor beta chains drawn from one sample of a study of CD8+ T cells in alopecia areata. Method: immunoSEQ multiplex PCR; TCRdb's copy keeps in-frame clones and lacks some. The sample yields 180,000 or so clones, 58% seen once. Sample: CD4+ T cells sorted from blood, taken between weeks 55 and 65, from a patient treated with tofacitinib. The receptors stem from a human donor with alopecia areata. CDR3s include the opening cysteine and the closing phenylalanine or tryptophan. Each record gives: V gene, clone size, D gene, J gene, CDR3 DNA, CDR3 protein. The D gene is left open where the match is weak. Part of the rows lack a size; the others show once, few, many or a class for expanded clones.

V gene: TRBV2; clone size: -; D gene: -; J gene: TRBJ2-1; CDR3 DNA: TGTGCCAGCAGTGTAAAGGGGCTCCTTCTCAATGAGCAGTTCTTC; CDR3 protein: CASSVKGLLLNEQFF
V gene: TRBV29-1; clone size: few; D gene: -; J gene: TRBJ2-6; CDR3 DNA: TGCAGCGTGGGCCGTGACGTCCTGACTTTC; CDR3 protein: CSVGRDVLTF
V gene: TRBV29-1; clone size: few; D gene: -; J gene: TRBJ1-1; CDR3 DNA: TGCAGCGTCACCGGGATTTCGAACACTGAAGCTTTCTTT; CDR3 protein: CSVTGISNTEAFF
V gene: TRBV4-1; clone size: -; D gene: TRBD1; J gene: TRBJ2-1; CDR3 DNA: TGCGCCAGCAGCCATCGAGACAGGGGTGGCGTGGATGAGCAGTTCTTC; CDR3 protein: CASSHRDRGGVDEQFF
V gene: TRBV7-2; clone size: few; D gene: -; J gene: TRBJ2-1; CDR3 DNA: TGTGCCAGCAGTCCATCCTACAATGAGCAGTTCTTC; CDR3 protein: CASSPSYNEQFF
V gene: TRBV30; clone size: few; D gene: TRBD1; J gene: TRBJ2-3; CDR3 DNA: TGTGCCAGCGACAGGGGGCGAACAGATACGCAGTATTTT; CDR3 protein: CASDRGRTDTQYF
V gene: TRBV14; clone size: -; D gene: TRBD1; J gene: TRBJ2-2; CDR3 DNA: TGTGCCAGCAGCGGGACAGACAGCACCGGGGAGCTGTTTTTT; CDR3 protein: CASSGTDSTGELFF
V gene: TRBV7-2; clone size: -; D gene: -; J gene: TRBJ2-3; CDR3 DNA: TGTGCCAGCAGCTTAGGGGTCACAGATACGCAGTATTTT; CDR3 protein: CASSLGVTDTQYF
V gene: TRBV6-5; clone size: -; D gene: -; J gene: TRBJ1-6; CDR3 DNA: TGTGCCAGCAGCCCCAGACAGACATCTAATTCACCCCTCCACTTT; CDR3 protein: CASSPRQTSNSPLHF
V gene: TRBV11-2; clone size: -; D gene: -; J gene: TRBJ2-5; CDR3 DNA: TGTGCCAGCAGCCCTACTAGTTTGTCCGAGACCCAGTACTTC; CDR3 protein: CASSPTSLSETQYF
V gene: TRBV5-1; clone size: once; D gene: TRBD1; J gene: TRBJ2-7; CDR3 DNA: TGCGCCAGCAGCGACGGACAGGGTGGCTACGAGCAGTACTTC; CDR3 protein: CASSDGQGGYEQYF
V gene: TRBV15; clone size: -; D gene: TRBD1; J gene: TRBJ2-5; CDR3 DNA: TGTGCCACCAGCAGAACAGGGGGCGGAGAGACCCAGTACTTC; CDR3 protein: CATSRTGGGETQYF
V gene: TRBV7-9; clone size: few; D gene: TRBD2; J gene: TRBJ2-4; CDR3 DNA: TGTGCCAGCAGCTTACATGCCCGCGGGGGAATTCAGTACTTC; CDR3 protein: CASSLHARGGIQYF
V gene: TRBV6-5; clone size: once; D gene: -; J gene: TRBJ2-7; CDR3 DNA: TGTGCCAGCAGTTACTCACAGGGGGGGGTAAGCTACGAGCAGTACTTC; CDR3 protein: CASSYSQGGVSYEQYF
V gene: TRBV27; clone size: few; D gene: -; J gene: TRBJ2-2; CDR3 DNA: TGTGCCAGCAACGCGGGACCGCTAGCCGGGGAGCTGTTTTTT; CDR3 protein: CASNAGPLAGELFF
V gene: TRBV5-4; clone size: -; D gene: -; J gene: TRBJ2-5; CDR3 DNA: TGTGCCAGCACCAAATCTAAGGGCCAAGAGACCCAGTACTTC; CDR3 protein: CASTKSKGQETQYF
V gene: TRBV29-1; clone size: few; D gene: TRBD1; J gene: TRBJ1-2; CDR3 DNA: TGCAGCGTTGGCGGACAGGGGGCGGACTATGGCTACACCTTC; CDR3 protein: CSVGGQGADYGYTF
V gene: TRBV30; clone size: few; D gene: TRBD1; J gene: TRBJ2-5; CDR3 DNA: TGTGCCTGGAGTCCAACGGACAGGTGGGTCCAAGAGACCCAGTACTTC; CDR3 protein: CAWSPTDRWVQETQYF
V gene: TRBV29-1; clone size: -; D gene: TRBD1; J gene: TRBJ2-3; CDR3 DNA: TGCAGCGTTTCTAGACAGGGAAGCACAGATACGCAGTATTTT; CDR3 protein: CSVSRQGSTDTQYF
V gene: TRBV29-1; clone size: -; D gene: -; J gene: TRBJ2-7; CDR3 DNA: TGCAGCGTTGCCGGGACACAAACCTACGAGCAGTACTTC; CDR3 protein: CSVAGTQTYEQYF
V gene: TRBV29-1; clone size: few; D gene: TRBD1; J gene: TRBJ2-7; CDR3 DNA: TGCAGCGTTGAGGGACAGGACGCCTACGAGCAGTACTTC; CDR3 protein: CSVEGQDAYEQYF
V gene: TRBV5-1; clone size: -; D gene: -; J gene: TRBJ1-4; CDR3 DNA: TGCGCCAGCAGCTCCGGGACGGATAATGAAAAACTGTTTTTT; CDR3 protein: CASSSGTDNEKLFF
V gene: TRBV14; clone size: once; D gene: TRBD2; J gene: TRBJ2-6; CDR3 DNA: TGTGCCAGCAGCCAGGGAGGGGCTGGGGCCAACGTCCTGACTTTC; CDR3 protein: CASSQGGAGANVLTF
V gene: TRBV4-1; clone size: -; D gene: TRBD1; J gene: TRBJ1-5; CDR3 DNA: TGCGCCAGCAGCCATACGACAGGGGGGCGTCAGCCCCAGCATTTT; CDR3 protein: CASSHTTGGRQPQHF
V gene: TRBV9; clone size: -; D gene: -; J gene: TRBJ1-1; CDR3 DNA: TGTGCCAGCAGCGTAGTGTCGAACACTGAAGCTTTCTTT; CDR3 protein: CASSVVSNTEAFF
V gene: TRBV11-2; clone size: few; D gene: -; J gene: TRBJ2-1; CDR3 DNA: TGTGCCAGCAGCGGGGGCCTATCCTACAATGAGCAGTTCTTC; CDR3 protein: CASSGGLSYNEQFF
V gene: TRBV29-1; clone size: -; D gene: -; J gene: TRBJ2-7; CDR3 DNA: TGCAGCGTTGAGGTTCAAGACTACGAGCAGTACTTC; CDR3 protein: CSVEVQDYEQYF
V gene: TRBV19; clone size: few; D gene: -; J gene: TRBJ1-2; CDR3 DNA: TGTGCCAGTACCATGGGGTCAGTGAGCGGCTACACCTTC; CDR3 protein: CASTMGSVSGYTF
V gene: TRBV18; clone size: -; D gene: TRBD1; J gene: TRBJ2-6; CDR3 DNA: TGTGCCAGCTCACCATTACCGGGACAGGGGTCAACTGGGGCCAACGTCCTGACTTTC; CDR3 protein: CASSPLPGQGSTGANVLTF
V gene: TRBV29-1; clone size: -; D gene: -; J gene: TRBJ2-1; CDR3 DNA: TGCAGCGTTGACGTGGCGGGGTTAAACAATGAGCAGTTCTTC; CDR3 protein: CSVDVAGLNNEQFF
V gene: TRBV5-1; clone size: -; D gene: -; J gene: TRBJ2-7; CDR3 DNA: TGCGCCAGCAGCTTGGGGGGGAATTGGTACGAGCAGTACTTC; CDR3 protein: CASSLGGNWYEQYF
V gene: TRBV5-1; clone size: few; D gene: -; J gene: TRBJ1-2; CDR3 DNA: TGCGCCAGCAGCCAGGGGTCTTCAAACTATGGCTACACCTTC; CDR3 protein: CASSQGSSNYGYTF
V gene: TRBV2; clone size: -; D gene: -; J gene: TRBJ2-1; CDR3 DNA: TGTGCCAGCAGTGTGGGACGTCTGGGGAATGAGCAGTTCTTC; CDR3 protein: CASSVGRLGNEQFF
V gene: TRBV4-1; clone size: -; D gene: -; J gene: TRBJ2-5; CDR3 DNA: TGCGCCAGCACTGGCAGTCTACAAGAGACCCAGTACTTC; CDR3 protein: CASTGSLQETQYF
V gene: TRBV6-5; clone size: few; D gene: -; J gene: TRBJ1-2; CDR3 DNA: TGTGCCAGCAAGGCCGGGGTAGAAGGCTACACCTTC; CDR3 protein: CASKAGVEGYTF
V gene: TRBV7-2; clone size: -; D gene: -; J gene: TRBJ2-4; CDR3 DNA: TGTGCCAGCAGCCAAACAGGTACCCGCGCCAAAAACATTCAGTACTTC; CDR3 protein: CASSQTGTRAKNIQYF
V gene: TRBV2; clone size: -; D gene: -; J gene: TRBJ2-3; CDR3 DNA: TGTGCCACCTTCCGACCGTCGAGTGTCACAGATACGCAGTATTTT; CDR3 protein: CATFRPSSVTDTQYF
V gene: TRBV9; clone size: -; D gene: -; J gene: TRBJ1-1; CDR3 DNA: TGTGCCAGCAGCACGGAGTCAGGGAACACTGAAGCTTTCTTT; CDR3 protein: CASSTESGNTEAFF
V gene: TRBV29-1; clone size: -; D gene: -; J gene: TRBJ1-2; CDR3 DNA: TGCAGCGTTGAGACATCCGGCTACACCTTC; CDR3 protein: CSVETSGYTF
V gene: TRBV5-1; clone size: -; D gene: TRBD1; J gene: TRBJ2-5; CDR3 DNA: TGCGCCAGCACAAACCCAGGGGGCGTGGGAGAGACCCAGTACTTC; CDR3 protein: CASTNPGGVGETQYF
V gene: TRBV15; clone size: -; D gene: -; J gene: TRBJ2-5; CDR3 DNA: TGTGCCACCAGCAGTGGTTCCGGTCAGGAGACCCAGTACTTC; CDR3 protein: CATSSGSGQETQYF
V gene: TRBV9; clone size: -; D gene: -; J gene: TRBJ2-5; CDR3 DNA: TGTGCCAGCAGCGTATTAGGGGGAGGTCAAGAGACCCAGTACTTC; CDR3 protein: CASSVLGGGQETQYF
V gene: TRBV30; clone size: -; D gene: TRBD2; J gene: TRBJ2-2; CDR3 DNA: TGTGCCTGGAGTGTACTAGCGGGTAACACCGGGGAGCTGTTTTTT; CDR3 protein: CAWSVLAGNTGELFF
V gene: TRBV27; clone size: -; D gene: -; J gene: TRBJ1-1; CDR3 DNA: TGTGCCAGCAGTTTATCTCCACAGTTGAACACTGAAGCTTTCTTT; CDR3 protein: CASSLSPQLNTEAFF
V gene: TRBV5-4; clone size: -; D gene: TRBD2; J gene: TRBJ2-2; CDR3 DNA: TGTGCCAGCAGCCATAAGCAAGGACTAGGAGGGACCGGGGAGCTGTTTTTT; CDR3 protein: CASSHKQGLGGTGELFF
V gene: TRBV10-3; clone size: -; D gene: -; J gene: TRBJ1-4; CDR3 DNA: TGTGCCATCAGGGACCGGGACGATAATGAAAAACTGTTTTTT; CDR3 protein: CAIRDRDDNEKLFF
V gene: TRBV9; clone size: -; D gene: TRBD1; J gene: TRBJ2-2; CDR3 DNA: TGTGCCAGCAGCGCCGAGACGGGAGGACAGGGGGCGAACACCGGGGAGCTGTTTTTT; CDR3 protein: CASSAETGGQGANTGELFF
V gene: TRBV7-6; clone size: -; D gene: TRBD2; J gene: TRBJ2-5; CDR3 DNA: TGTGCCAGCAGCGGTCGACTAGCGGTTCAAGAGACCCAGTACTTC; CDR3 protein: CASSGRLAVQETQYF
V gene: TRBV5-1; clone size: few; D gene: -; J gene: TRBJ1-2; CDR3 DNA: TGCGCCAGCAGCTGGGACAACTATGGCTACACCTTC; CDR3 protein: CASSWDNYGYTF
V gene: TRBV7-9; clone size: few; D gene: -; J gene: TRBJ2-1; CDR3 DNA: TGTGCCAGCAGCTTACCCCGTGAGCAGTTCTTC; CDR3 protein: CASSLPREQFF
V gene: TRBV5-1; clone size: -; D gene: -; J gene: TRBJ1-5; CDR3 DNA: TGCGCCAGCAGCCCATCCGGAGGAGCTGGGGGCAATCAGCCCCAGCATTTT; CDR3 protein: CASSPSGGAGGNQPQHF
V gene: TRBV29-1; clone size: -; D gene: -; J gene: TRBJ2-7; CDR3 DNA: TGCAGCGTTGAAGGACTTTACGAGCAGTACTTC; CDR3 protein: CSVEGLYEQYF
V gene: TRBV7-7; clone size: few; D gene: -; J gene: TRBJ2-7; CDR3 DNA: TGTGCTAATAGGAGGGAGATCCACGAGCAGTACTTC; CDR3 protein: CANRREIHEQYF
V gene: TRBV30; clone size: -; D gene: -; J gene: TRBJ2-7; CDR3 DNA: TGTGCCTGGAGTGGCCTATTTCGGGGGTACGAGCAGTACTTC; CDR3 protein: CAWSGLFRGYEQYF
V gene: TRBV6-6; clone size: -; D gene: -; J gene: TRBJ2-2; CDR3 DNA: TGTGCCAGCAGTTACCCGGGCCGTTCCTCCGGGGAGCTGTTTTTT; CDR3 protein: CASSYPGRSSGELFF
V gene: TRBV7-9; clone size: -; D gene: -; J gene: TRBJ2-7; CDR3 DNA: TGTGCCAGCAGCCCTAGAGGGTTCTACGAGCAGTACTTC; CDR3 protein: CASSPRGFYEQYF
V gene: TRBV4-1; clone size: once; D gene: -; J gene: TRBJ1-4; CDR3 DNA: TGCGCCAGCAGCCTAAGGAGGGGTTTAGATGAAAAACTGTTTTTT; CDR3 protein: CASSLRRGLDEKLFF
V gene: TRBV9; clone size: -; D gene: TRBD1; J gene: TRBJ1-1; CDR3 DNA: TGTGCCAGCAACGGAAGACAGGGGGATGGAACTGAAGCTTTCTTT; CDR3 protein: CASNGRQGDGTEAFF
V gene: TRBV5-1; clone size: few; D gene: -; J gene: TRBJ2-3; CDR3 DNA: TGCGCCAGCAGCTTGGGGACCGTCGCCGATACGCAGTATTTT; CDR3 protein: CASSLGTVADTQYF
V gene: TRBV29-1; clone size: -; D gene: TRBD2; J gene: TRBJ2-1; CDR3 DNA: TGCAGCGTTGTAGGGAGGGTTGGTGATGAGCAGTTCTTC; CDR3 protein: CSVVGRVGDEQFF